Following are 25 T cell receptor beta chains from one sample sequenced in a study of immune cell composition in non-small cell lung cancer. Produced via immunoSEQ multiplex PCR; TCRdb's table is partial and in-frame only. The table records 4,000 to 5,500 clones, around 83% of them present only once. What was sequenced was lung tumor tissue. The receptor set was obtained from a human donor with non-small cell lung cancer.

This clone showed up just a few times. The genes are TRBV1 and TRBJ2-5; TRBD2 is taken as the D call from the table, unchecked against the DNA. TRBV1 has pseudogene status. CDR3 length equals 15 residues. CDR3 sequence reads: CTSSQAGGLRETQYF. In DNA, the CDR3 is TGCACCAGCAGCCAAGCCGGGGGGCTTCGAGAGACCCAGTACTTC.

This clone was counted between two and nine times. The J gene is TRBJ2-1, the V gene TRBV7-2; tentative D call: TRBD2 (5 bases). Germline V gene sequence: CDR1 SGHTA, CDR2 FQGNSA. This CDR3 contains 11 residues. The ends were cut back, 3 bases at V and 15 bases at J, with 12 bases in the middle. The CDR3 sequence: CASSLDWNWFF. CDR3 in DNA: TGTGCCAGCAGCTTGGACTGGAATTGGTTCTTC.

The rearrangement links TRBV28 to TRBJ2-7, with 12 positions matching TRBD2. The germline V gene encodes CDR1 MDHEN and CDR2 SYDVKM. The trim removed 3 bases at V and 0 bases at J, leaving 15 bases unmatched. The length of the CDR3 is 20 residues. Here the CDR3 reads CASSFPSTSGGRRYSYEQYF. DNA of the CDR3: TGTGCCAGCAGTTTCCCCTCTACTAGCGGGGGGAGAAGGTACTCCTACGAGCAGTACTTC. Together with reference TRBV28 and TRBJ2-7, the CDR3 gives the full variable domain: DVKVTQSSRYLVKRTGEKVFLECVQDMDHENMFWYRQDPGLGLRLIYFSYDVKMKEKGDIPEGYSVSREKKERFSLILESASTNQTSMYLCASSFPSTSGGRRYSYEQYFGPGTRLTVT.

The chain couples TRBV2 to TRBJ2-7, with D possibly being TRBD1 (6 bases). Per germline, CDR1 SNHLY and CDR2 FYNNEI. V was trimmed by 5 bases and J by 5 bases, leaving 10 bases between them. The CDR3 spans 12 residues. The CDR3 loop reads CASSPNRDEQYF. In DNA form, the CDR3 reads TGTGCCAGCAGTCCAAACAGGGACGAGCAGTACTTC.

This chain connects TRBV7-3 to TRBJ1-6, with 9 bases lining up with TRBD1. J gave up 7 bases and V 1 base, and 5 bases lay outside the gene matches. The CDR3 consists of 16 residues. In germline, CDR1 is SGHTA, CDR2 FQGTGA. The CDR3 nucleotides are TGTGCCAGCAGCTTAAGACAGGGGGGGGGCAATTCACCCCTCCACTTT. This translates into CASSLRQGGGNSPLHF.

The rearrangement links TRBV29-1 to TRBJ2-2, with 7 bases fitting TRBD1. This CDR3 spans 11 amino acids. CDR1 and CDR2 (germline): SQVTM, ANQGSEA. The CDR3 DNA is TGCAGTACAGGGGTGGCCGGGGAGCTGTTTTTT. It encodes CSTGVAGELFF.

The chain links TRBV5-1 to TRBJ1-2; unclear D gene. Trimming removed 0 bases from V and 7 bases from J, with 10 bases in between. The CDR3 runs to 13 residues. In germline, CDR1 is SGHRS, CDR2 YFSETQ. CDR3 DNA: TGCGCCAGCAGCTTGGACTCTTACGCTGGCTACACCTTC. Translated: CASSLDSYAGYTF.

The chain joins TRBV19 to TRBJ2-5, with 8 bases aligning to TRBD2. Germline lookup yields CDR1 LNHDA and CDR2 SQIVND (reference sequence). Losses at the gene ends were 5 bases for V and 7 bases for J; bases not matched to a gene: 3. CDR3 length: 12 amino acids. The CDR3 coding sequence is TGTGCCAGTAGTGCGAGCGGGGGGACCCAGTACTTC. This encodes CASSASGGTQYF.

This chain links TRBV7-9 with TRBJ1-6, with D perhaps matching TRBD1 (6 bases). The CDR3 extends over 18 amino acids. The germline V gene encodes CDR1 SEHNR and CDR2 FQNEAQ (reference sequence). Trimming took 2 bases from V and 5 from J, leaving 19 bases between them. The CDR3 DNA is TGTGCCAGCAGCTTACAGGGGCAAGGGCTTTTCGATAATTCACCCCTCCACTTT. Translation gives CASSLQGQGLFDNSPLHF.

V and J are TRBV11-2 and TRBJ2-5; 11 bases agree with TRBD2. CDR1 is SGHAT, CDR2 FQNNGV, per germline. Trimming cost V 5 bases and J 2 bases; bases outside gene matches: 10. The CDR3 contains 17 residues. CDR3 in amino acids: CASSPRSGLAGQETQYF. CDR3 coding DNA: TGTGCCAGCAGCCCTAGATCCGGACTAGCGGGTCAAGAGACCCAGTACTTC.

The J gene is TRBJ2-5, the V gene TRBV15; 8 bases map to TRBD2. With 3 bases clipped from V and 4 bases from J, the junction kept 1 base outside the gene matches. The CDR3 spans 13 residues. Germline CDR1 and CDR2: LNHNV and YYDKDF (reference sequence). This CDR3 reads CATSSAGGETQYF. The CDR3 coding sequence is TGTGCCACCAGCAGCGCGGGGGGAGAGACCCAGTACTTC. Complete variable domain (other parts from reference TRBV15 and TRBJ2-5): DAMVIQNPRYQVTQFGKPVTLSCSQTLNHNVMYWYQQKSSQAPKLLFHYYDKDFNNEADTPDNFQSRRPNTSFCFLDIRSPGLGDTAMYLCATSSAGGETQYFGPGTRLLVL.

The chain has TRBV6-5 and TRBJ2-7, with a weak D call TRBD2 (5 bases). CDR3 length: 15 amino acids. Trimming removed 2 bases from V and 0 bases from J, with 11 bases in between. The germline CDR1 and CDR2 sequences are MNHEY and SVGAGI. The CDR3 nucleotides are TGTGCCAGCAGTTACCGGGATCCCGGCTCCTACGAGCAGTACTTC. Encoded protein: CASSYRDPGSYEQYF.

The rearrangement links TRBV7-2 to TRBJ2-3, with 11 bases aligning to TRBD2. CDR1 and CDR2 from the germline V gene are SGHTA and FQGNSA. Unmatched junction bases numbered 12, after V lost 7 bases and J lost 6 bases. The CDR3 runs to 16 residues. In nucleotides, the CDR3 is TGTGCCAGCATCACAGGACTAGCGGGCGGACGGGATACGCAGTATTTT. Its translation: CASITGLAGGRDTQYF.

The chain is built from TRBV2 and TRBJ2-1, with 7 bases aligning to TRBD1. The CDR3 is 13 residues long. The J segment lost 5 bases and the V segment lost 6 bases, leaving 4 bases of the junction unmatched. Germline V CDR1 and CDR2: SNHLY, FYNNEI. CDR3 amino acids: CASRSTGNNEQFF. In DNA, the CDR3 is TGTGCCAGCAGGTCGACAGGGAACAATGAGCAGTTCTTC.

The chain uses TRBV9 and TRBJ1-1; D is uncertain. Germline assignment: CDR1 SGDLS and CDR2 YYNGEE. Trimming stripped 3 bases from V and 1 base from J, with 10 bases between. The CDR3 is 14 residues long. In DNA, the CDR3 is TGTGCCAGCAGCGCCGATTATGAGAACACTGAAGCTTTCTTT. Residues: CASSADYENTEAFF.

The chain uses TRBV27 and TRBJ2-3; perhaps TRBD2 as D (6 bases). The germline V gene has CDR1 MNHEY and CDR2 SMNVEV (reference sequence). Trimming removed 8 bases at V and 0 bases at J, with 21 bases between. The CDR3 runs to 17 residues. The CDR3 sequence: CASSGLRTFYSTDTQYF. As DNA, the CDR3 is TGTGCCAGCTCGGGACTCCGGACCTTCTATAGCACAGATACGCAGTATTTT.

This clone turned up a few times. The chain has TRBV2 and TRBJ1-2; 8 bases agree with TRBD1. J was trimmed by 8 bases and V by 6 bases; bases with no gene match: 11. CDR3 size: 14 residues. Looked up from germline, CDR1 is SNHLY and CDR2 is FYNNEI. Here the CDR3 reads CASRDAGGTWGYTF. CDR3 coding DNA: TGTGCCAGCAGGGACGCAGGGGGCACTTGGGGCTACACCTTC.

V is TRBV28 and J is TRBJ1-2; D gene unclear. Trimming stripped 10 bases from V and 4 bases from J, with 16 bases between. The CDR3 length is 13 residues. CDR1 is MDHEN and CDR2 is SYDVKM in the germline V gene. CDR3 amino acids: CATRSLIFYGYTF. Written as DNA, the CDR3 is TGTGCCACCAGGAGTCTTATATTCTATGGCTACACCTTC.

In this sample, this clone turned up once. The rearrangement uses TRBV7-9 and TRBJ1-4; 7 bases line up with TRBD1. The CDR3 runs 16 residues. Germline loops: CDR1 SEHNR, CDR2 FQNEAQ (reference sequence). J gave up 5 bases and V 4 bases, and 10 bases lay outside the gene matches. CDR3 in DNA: TGTGCCAGCAGCTCCGATCGACAGGGATTAAATGAAAAACTGTTTTTT. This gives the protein CASSSDRQGLNEKLFF.

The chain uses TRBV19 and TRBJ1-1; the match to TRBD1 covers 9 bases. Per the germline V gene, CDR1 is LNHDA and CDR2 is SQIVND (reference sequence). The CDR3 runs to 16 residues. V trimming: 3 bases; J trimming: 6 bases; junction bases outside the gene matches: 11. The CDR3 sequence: CASSILQGAGGAEAFF. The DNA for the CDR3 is TGTGCCAGTAGTATCTTACAGGGGGCAGGTGGCGCTGAAGCTTTCTTT.

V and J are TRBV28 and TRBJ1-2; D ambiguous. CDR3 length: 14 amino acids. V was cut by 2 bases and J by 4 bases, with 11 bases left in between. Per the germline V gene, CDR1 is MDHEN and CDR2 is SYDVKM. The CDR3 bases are TGTGCCAGCAGTTTAAGTATGACCTTCTATGGCTACACCTTC. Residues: CASSLSMTFYGYTF.

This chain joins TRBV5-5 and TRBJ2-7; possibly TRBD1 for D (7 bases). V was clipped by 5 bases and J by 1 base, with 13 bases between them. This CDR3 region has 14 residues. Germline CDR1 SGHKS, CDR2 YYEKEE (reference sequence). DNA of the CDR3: TGTGCCAGCAGTATCTCAGGGGGGTCCTACGAGCAGTACTTC. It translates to CASSISGGSYEQYF.

The CDR3 protein is CASSSPSGGGSYEQYF. CDR3 coding DNA: TGTGCCAGCAGTTCCCCCTCGGGGGGGGGATCCTACGAGCAGTACTTC. The chain employs TRBV6-5 and TRBJ2-7; 8 nucleotides match TRBD2. The CDR3 length is 16 residues. Looked up from germline, CDR1 is MNHEY and CDR2 is SVGAGI. Germline trimming cut 4 bases from V and 1 base from J; bases unmatched to any gene: 9.

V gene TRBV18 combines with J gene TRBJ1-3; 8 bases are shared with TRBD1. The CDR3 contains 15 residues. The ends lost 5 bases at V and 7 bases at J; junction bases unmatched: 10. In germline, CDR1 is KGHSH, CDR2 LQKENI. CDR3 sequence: CASSFTPGGRNTIYF. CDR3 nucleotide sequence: TGTGCCAGCTCATTTACCCCAGGGGGCCGGAACACCATATATTTT.

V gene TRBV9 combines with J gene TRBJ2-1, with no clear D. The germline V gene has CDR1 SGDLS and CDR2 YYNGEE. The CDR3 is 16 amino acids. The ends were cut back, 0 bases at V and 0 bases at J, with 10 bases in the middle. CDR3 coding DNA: TGTGCCAGCAGCGTAGAGGGTTTAAGCTCCTACAATGAGCAGTTCTTC. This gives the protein CASSVEGLSSYNEQFF.